The rows below give T cell receptor beta chains drawn from one sample of a study of Ad26.COV2.S vaccination and SARS-CoV-2 variants. Libraries were prepared by immunoSEQ multiplex PCR; TCRdb keeps only in-frame clonotypes and omits some of them. The sample carries around 250,000 clones, around 85% recorded once. The starting material was peripheral blood, obtained in a trial of Ad26.COV2.S vaccine versus placebo. The receptors were sampled from a person aged 18-60 years who received the Ad26.COV2.S COVID-19 vaccine or a placebo. Both conserved end residues are part of each CDR3. D genes are given only for firm matches. Only part of the rows carry a size: once, few, many, or a class if the clone is expanded.

V	J	length	D	size	CDR3	DNA
TRBV7-9	TRBJ2-1	15	.	.	CASSLSGGGPNEQFF	TGTGCCAGCAGCTTAAGCGGTGGGGGGCCCAATGAGCAGTTCTTC
TRBV30	TRBJ2-7	15	.	.	CAWSPGPLISYEQYF	TGTGCCTGGAGTCCTGGACCGCTCATCTCCTACGAGCAGTACTTC
TRBV6-5	TRBJ2-3	13	.	.	CASSPGRTDTQYF	TGTGCCAGCAGTCCGGGACGCACAGATACGCAGTATTTT
TRBV5-5	TRBJ1-1	17	TRBD1	.	CASSSNAGTAKNTEAFF	TGTGCCAGCAGCAGTAATGCCGGGACAGCCAAGAACACTGAAGCTTTCTTT
TRBV30	TRBJ2-2	13	TRBD1	.	CAWRQGDAGELFF	TGTGCCTGGAGACAGGGGGATGCCGGGGAGCTGTTTTTT
TRBV14	TRBJ2-1	15	TRBD2	.	CASSPRTSGYNEQFF	TGTGCCAGCAGCCCCCGGACTAGCGGCTACAATGAGCAGTTCTTC
TRBV9	TRBJ2-5	15	.	.	CASSPEGGAVETQYF	TGTGCCAGCAGCCCAGAGGGGGGGGCGGTAGAGACCCAGTACTTC
TRBV24-1	TRBJ2-3	14	.	once	CATSLGQGTDTQYF	TGTGCCACCAGTTTGGGTCAAGGCACAGATACGCAGTATTTT
TRBV7-6	TRBJ2-2	16	TRBD2	.	CASSSTSGKDTGELFF	TGTGCCAGCAGCTCAACTAGCGGGAAGGACACCGGGGAGCTGTTTTTT
TRBV7-2	TRBJ2-5	17	TRBD2	.	CASSPKGVAGGRETQYF	TGTGCCAGCAGCCCGAAGGGAGTAGCGGGGGGCCGGGAGACCCAGTACTTC
TRBV10-3	TRBJ2-6	16	.	.	CAISESAFLGANVLTF	TGTGCCATCAGTGAGTCGGCGTTTCTTGGGGCCAACGTCCTGACTTTC
TRBV4-2	TRBJ1-5	16	TRBD1	few	CASSQAGTGGNQPQHF	TGTGCCAGCAGCCAAGCCGGGACAGGTGGCAATCAGCCCCAGCATTTT
TRBV2	TRBJ2-1	15	TRBD2	.	CASSVRTSGDNEQFF	TGTGCCAGCAGTGTAAGAACTAGCGGCGACAATGAGCAGTTCTTC
TRBV30	TRBJ1-1	11	.	.	CAWRQAGQAFF	TGTGCCTGGCGACAGGCGGGTCAAGCTTTCTTT
TRBV27	TRBJ2-1	17	TRBD2	.	CASSFIAGAVSYNEQFF	TGTGCCAGCAGTTTTATAGCGGGGGCCGTATCCTACAATGAGCAGTTCTTC
TRBV7-3	TRBJ2-3	13	TRBD2	.	CASGGSVTDTQYF	TGTGCCAGCGGCGGGAGTGTCACAGATACGCAGTATTTT
TRBV11-2	TRBJ1-2	13	.	once	CASSLGSSYGYTF	TGTGCCAGCAGCTTGGGCAGCTCCTATGGCTACACCTTC
TRBV6-2/TRBV6-3	TRBJ1-2	11	TRBD1	.	CASSQGAGYTF	TGTGCCAGCAGTCAGGGGGCTGGCTACACCTTC
TRBV5-6	TRBJ1-2	13	.	.	CASSLEPNYGYTF	TGTGCCAGCAGCTTGGAACCTAACTATGGCTACACCTTC
TRBV7-2	TRBJ2-3	15	.	few	CASTRLPSSTDTQYF	TGTGCCAGCACACGACTCCCCTCAAGCACAGATACGCAGTATTTT
TRBV9	TRBJ2-3	13	.	.	CASSVPGTDTQYF	TGTGCCAGCAGCGTCCCGGGCACAGATACGCAGTATTTT
TRBV24-1	TRBJ2-1	15	.	once	CATSPGSNPKGEQFF	TGTGCCACCAGTCCCGGGTCTAACCCCAAAGGTGAGCAGTTCTTC
TRBV3-1/TRBV3-2	TRBJ1-2	14	.	.	CASSHRGGMGGYTF	TGTGCCAGCAGCCACCGAGGGGGGATGGGGGGCTACACCTTC